These 2 T cell receptor beta chains were all obtained from the same sample, sequenced in a study of blood T cell repertoires in COVID-19. Profiled with immunoSEQ multiplex PCR; TCRdb holds only in-frame clones, not every one. The sample yields about 220,000 clones, roughly four fifths seen once. The sample taken for sequencing was peripheral blood. Receptors were obtained from an older woman with COVID-19, enrolled during active disease.

The V call is TRBV12-5, the J call TRBJ2-2, with a tentative D call TRBD1 (6 bases). Germline V gene lookup returns CDR1 LGHNT and CDR2 FRNRAP. With 6 bases removed from V and 6 bases from J, the gap between germline ends came to 11 bases. The CDR3 is 13 amino acids. In nucleotides, the CDR3 is TGTGCTAGTGGCCGCTCAGGGGCCGGGGAGCTGTTTTTT. Encoded protein: CASGRSGAGELFF.

The chain carries TRBV16 and TRBJ1-2; D is ambiguous. Trimming shortened V by 1 base and J by 6 bases, and 15 bases separated the two germline ends. This CDR3 comprises 15 residues. Germline V lookup: CDR1 KGHSY, CDR2 FQNENV. The CDR3 DNA follows: TGTGCCAGCAGCCAATTCCGACAAGACGGGAATGGCTACACCTTC. It translates to CASSQFRQDGNGYTF.